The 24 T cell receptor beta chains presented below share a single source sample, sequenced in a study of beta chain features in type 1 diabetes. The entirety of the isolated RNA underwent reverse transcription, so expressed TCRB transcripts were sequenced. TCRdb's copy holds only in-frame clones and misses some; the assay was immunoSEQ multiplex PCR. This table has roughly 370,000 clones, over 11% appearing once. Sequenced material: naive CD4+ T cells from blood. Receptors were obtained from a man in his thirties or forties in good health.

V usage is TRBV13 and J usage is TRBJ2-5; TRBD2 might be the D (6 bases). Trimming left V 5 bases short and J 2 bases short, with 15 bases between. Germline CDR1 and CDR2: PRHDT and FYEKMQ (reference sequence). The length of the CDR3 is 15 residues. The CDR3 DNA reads TGTGCCAGCAGCCCCCCCAGGGAGGAACAAGAGACCCAGTACTTC. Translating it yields CASSPPREEQETQYF.

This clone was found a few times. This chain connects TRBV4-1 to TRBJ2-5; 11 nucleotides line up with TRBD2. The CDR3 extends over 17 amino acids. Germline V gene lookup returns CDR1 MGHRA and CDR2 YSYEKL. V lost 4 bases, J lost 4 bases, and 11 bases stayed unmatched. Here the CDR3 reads CASSPLPPGLAGETQYF. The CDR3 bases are TGCGCCAGCAGCCCCTTACCACCAGGACTAGCGGGAGAGACCCAGTACTTC.

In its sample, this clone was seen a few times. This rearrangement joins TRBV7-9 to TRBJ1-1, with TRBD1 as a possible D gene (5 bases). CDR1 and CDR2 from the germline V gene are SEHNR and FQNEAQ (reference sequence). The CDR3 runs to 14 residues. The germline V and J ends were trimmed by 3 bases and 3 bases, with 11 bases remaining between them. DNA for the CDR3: TGTGCCAGCAGCTTTGGGGCTCGCTACACTGAAGCTTTCTTT. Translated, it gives CASSFGARYTEAFF.

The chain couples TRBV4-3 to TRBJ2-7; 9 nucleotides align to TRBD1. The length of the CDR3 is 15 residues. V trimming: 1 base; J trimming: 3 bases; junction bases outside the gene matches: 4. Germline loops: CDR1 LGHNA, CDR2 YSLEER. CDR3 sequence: CASSQVGQGYYEQYF. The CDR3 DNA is TGCGCCAGCAGCCAAGTGGGACAGGGCTACTACGAGCAGTACTTC.

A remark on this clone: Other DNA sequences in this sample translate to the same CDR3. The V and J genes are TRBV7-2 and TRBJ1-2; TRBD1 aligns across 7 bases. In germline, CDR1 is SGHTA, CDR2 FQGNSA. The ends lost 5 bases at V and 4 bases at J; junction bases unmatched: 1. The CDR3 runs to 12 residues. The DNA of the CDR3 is TGTGCCAGCAGCCGGGACAGCTATGGCTACACCTTC. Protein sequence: CASSRDSYGYTF.

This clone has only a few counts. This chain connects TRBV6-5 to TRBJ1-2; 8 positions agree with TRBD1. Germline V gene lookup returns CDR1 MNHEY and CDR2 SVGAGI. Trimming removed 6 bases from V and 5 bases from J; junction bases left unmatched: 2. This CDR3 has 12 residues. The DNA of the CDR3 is TGTGCCAGCAGGACAGGGGTGTATGGCTACACCTTC. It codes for CASRTGVYGYTF.

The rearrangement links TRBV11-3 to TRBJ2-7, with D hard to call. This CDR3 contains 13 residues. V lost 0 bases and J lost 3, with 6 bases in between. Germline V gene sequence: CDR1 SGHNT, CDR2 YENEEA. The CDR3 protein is CASSLDQGYEQYF. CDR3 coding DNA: TGTGCCAGCAGCTTAGATCAAGGCTACGAGCAGTACTTC.

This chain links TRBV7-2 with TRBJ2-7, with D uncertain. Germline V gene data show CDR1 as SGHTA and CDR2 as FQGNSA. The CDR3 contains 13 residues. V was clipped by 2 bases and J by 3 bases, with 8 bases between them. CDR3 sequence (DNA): TGTGCCAGCAGCTTATATGAGCGCTACGAGCAGTACGTC. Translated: CASSLYERYEQYV.

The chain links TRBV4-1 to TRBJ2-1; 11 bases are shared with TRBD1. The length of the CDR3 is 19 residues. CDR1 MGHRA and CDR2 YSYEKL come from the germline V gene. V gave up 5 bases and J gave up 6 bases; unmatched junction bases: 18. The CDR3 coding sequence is TGCGCCAGCAGCGCCAGCATTATTGGTTTGGGACAGGGGGGCAATGAGCAGTTCTTC. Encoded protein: CASSASIIGLGQGGNEQFF.

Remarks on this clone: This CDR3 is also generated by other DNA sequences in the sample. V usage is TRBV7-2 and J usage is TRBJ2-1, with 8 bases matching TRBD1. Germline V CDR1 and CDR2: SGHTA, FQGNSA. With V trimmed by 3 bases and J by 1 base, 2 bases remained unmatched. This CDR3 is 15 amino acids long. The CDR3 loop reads CASSFDRGSYNEQFF. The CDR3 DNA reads TGTGCCAGCAGCTTCGACAGGGGATCCTACAATGAGCAGTTCTTC.

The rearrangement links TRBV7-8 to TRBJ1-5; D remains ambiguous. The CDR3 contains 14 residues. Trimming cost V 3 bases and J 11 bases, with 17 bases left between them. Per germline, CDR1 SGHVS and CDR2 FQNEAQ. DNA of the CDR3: TGTGCCAGCAGCTTCGCAGGCGCCTCTGCAGCCCAGCATTTT. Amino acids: CASSFAGASAAQHF.

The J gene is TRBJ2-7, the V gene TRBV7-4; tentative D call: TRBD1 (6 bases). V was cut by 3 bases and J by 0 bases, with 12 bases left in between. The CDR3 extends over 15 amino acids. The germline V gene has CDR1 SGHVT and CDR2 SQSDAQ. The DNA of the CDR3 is TGTGCCAGCAGCTTGGGGCAGGGGAGCTCCTACGAGCAGTACTTC. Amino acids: CASSLGQGSSYEQYF.

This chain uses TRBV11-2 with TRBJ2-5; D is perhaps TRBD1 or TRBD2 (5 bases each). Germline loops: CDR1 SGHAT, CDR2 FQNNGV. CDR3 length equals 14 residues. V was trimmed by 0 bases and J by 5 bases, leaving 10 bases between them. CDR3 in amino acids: CASSLDSRGETQYF. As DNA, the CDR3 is TGTGCCAGCAGCTTAGATTCGAGGGGCGAGACCCAGTACTTC.

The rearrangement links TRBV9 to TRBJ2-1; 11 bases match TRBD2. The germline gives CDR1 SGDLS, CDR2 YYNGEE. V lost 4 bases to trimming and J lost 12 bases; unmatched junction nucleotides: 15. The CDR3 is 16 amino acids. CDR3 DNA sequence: TGTGCCAGCAGCATCGGACTAGCGGGCGTTGGAGACGGGCAGTTCTTC. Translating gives CASSIGLAGVGDGQFF.

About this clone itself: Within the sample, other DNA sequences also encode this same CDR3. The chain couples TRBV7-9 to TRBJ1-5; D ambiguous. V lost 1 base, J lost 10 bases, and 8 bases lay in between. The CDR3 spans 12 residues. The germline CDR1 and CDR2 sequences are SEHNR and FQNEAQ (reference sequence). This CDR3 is CASSLGPQPQHF. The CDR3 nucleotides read TGTGCCAGCAGCTTAGGACCCCAACCCCAGCATTTT.

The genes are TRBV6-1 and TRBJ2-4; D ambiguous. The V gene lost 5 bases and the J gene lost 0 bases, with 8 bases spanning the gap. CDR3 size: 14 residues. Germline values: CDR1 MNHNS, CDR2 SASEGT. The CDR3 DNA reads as TGTGCCAGCAGTACAAGCCTAGCCAAAAACATTCAGTACTTC. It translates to CASSTSLAKNIQYF.

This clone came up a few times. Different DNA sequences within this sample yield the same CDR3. The CDR3 sequence is CASSQDRDYGYTF. The CDR3 region has the DNA TGCGCCAGCAGCCAAGACAGGGATTATGGCTACACCTTC. The V call is TRBV4-3, the J call TRBJ1-2; tentative D call: TRBD1 (5 bases). V was trimmed by 0 bases and J by 5 bases, leaving 7 bases between them. The CDR3 covers 13 residues. CDR1 is LGHNA, CDR2 YSLEER, per germline.

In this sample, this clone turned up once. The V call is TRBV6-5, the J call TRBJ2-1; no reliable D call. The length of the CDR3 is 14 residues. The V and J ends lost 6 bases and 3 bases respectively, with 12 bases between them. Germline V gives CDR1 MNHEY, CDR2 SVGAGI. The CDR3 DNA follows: TGTGCCAGCAGCCCCCCGGGCGGCTACAATGAGCAGTTCTTC. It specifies CASSPPGGYNEQFF.

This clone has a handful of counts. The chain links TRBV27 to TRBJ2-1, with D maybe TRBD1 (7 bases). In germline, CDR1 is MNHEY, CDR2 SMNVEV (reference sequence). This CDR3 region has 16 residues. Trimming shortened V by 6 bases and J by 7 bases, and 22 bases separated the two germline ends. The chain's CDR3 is CASRDSRASGGNEQFF. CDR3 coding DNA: TGTGCCAGCAGAGATTCACGGGCCTCAGGGGGGAATGAGCAGTTCTTC.

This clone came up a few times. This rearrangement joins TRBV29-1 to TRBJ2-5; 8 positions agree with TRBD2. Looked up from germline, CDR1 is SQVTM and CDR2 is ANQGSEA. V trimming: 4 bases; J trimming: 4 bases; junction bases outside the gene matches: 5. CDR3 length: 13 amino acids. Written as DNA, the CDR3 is TGCAGCGTTGCGCTGCTAGCGGGAGAGACCCAGTACTTC. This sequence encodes CSVALLAGETQYF.

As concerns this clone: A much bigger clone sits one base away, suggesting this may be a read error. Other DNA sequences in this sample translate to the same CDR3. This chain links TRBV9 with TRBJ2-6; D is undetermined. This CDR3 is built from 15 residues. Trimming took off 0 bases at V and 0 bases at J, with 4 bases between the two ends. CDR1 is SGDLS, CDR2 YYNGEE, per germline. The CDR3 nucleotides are TGTGCCAGCAGCGTAGGTAGCTCTGGGGCCAACGTCCTGACTTTC. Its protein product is CASSVGSSGANVLTF.

This chain's CDR3 is CASSLSGTYQETQYF. In DNA, the CDR3 is TGTGCCAGCAGCTTGTCCGGGACGTATCAAGAGACCCAGTACTTC. This chain links TRBV5-5 with TRBJ2-5, with D perhaps TRBD1 or TRBD2 (5 bases each). The CDR3 spans 15 residues. The germline V gene encodes CDR1 SGHKS and CDR2 YYEKEE (reference sequence). Trimming took 1 base from V and 2 from J, leaving 12 bases between them.

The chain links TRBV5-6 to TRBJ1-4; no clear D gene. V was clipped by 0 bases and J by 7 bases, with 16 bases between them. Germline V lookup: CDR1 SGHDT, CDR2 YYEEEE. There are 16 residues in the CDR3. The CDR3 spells CASSLAGPPRREKLFF. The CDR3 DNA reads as TGTGCCAGCAGCTTGGCTGGGCCCCCCCGGCGTGAAAAACTGTTTTTT.

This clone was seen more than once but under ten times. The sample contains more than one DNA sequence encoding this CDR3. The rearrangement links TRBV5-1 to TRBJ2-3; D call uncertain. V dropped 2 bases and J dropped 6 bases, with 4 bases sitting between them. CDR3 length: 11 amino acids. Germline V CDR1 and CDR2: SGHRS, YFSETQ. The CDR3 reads CASSLKDTQYF. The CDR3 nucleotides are TGCGCCAGCAGCTTAAAGGATACGCAGTATTTT. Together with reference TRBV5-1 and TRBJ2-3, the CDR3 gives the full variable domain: KAGVTQTPRYLIKTRGQQVTLSCSPISGHRSVSWYQQTPGQGLQFLFEYFSETQRNKGNFPGRFSGRQFSNSRSEMNVSTLELGDSALYLCASSLKDTQYFGPGTRLTVL.